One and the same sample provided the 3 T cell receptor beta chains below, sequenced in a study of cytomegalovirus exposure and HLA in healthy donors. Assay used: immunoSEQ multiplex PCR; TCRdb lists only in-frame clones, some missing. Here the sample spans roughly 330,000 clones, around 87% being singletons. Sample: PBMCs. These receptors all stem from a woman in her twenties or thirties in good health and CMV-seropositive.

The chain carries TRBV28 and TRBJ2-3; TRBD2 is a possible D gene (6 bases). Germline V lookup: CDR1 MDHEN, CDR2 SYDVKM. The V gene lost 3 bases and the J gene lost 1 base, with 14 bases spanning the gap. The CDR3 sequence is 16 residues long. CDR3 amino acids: CASSFALPSGTDTQYF. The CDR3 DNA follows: TGTGCCAGCAGTTTCGCCCTCCCTAGCGGCACAGATACGCAGTATTTT.

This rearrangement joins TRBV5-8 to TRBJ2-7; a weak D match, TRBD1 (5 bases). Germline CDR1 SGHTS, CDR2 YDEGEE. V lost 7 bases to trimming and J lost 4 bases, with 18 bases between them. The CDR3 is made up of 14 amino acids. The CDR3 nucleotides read TGTGCCAGCCGCATCTCAGGGTTCCCGTACGAGCAGTACTTC. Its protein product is CASRISGFPYEQYF.

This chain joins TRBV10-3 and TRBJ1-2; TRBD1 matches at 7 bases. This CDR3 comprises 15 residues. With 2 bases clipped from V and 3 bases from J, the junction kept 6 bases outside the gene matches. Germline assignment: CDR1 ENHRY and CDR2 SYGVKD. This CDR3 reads CAISEAGGVDYGYTF. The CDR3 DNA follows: TGTGCCATCAGTGAGGCAGGGGGGGTAGACTATGGCTACACCTTC.